This TCR beta chain was sequenced during a study of vaccination effects on CD4 cells after COVID-19. Study-level findings and limits: No early post-infection timepoints were available in the study, which also included few convalescent patients. Whether induced by infection or by vaccine, clones showed marked clonal contraction late after vaccination.

As for this clone: As yet, its antigen is unknown.

Germline V gene sequence: CDR1 MNHEY, CDR2 SVGAGI. The CDR3 has 15 residues. Trimming removed 4 bases from V and 2 bases from J; junction bases left unmatched: 2. Assay: immunoSEQ multiplex PCR; the TCRdb copy retains only in-frame clones and omits some. Of approximately 25,000 clones in the sample, 75% to 80% are singletons; the top ten hold about 6.3%. Sequencing followed a ViraFEST assay step that expanded antigen-specific CD4+ T cells with viral peptide pools. Following 10 days of culture, CD4+ T cells were isolated. Everyone in the study got two shots of either the BNT162b2 or mRNA-1273 vaccine. After 2 million or so PBMC were placed in each well, they were cultured with roughly 11 IU/ml IL-2 and 8 to 10 ug/ml peptides. On day 3 and again on day 7, half the medium was replaced with IL-2 medium.

This sequence was found in a human donor who received a COVID-19 vaccine. Some clones in this sample may be carry-over from other donors' samples. The material was CD4+ T cells from PBMCs cultured with SARS-CoV-2 spike peptides, obtained after COVID-19 vaccination. J is TRBJ1-3 and V is TRBV6-5, with 10 bases that match TRBD1. The CDR3 DNA follows: TGTGCCAGCAGTTGGGACAGGGGAACTGGAAACACCATATATTTT. Translated, it gives CASSWDRGTGNTIYF.